The rows below give T cell receptor beta chains drawn from one sample of a study of blood T cell repertoires in COVID-19. The repertoire was sequenced with immunoSEQ multiplex PCR; TCRdb's copy has only in-frame clones and lacks some. The repertoire consists of around 57,000 clones, with roughly 88% occurring once and the leading ten covering about 18%. Input material: peripheral blood. The receptor source for this set is a woman older than 75 with active COVID-19. The CDR3 runs from the conserved cysteine through the conserved F or W. Each record gives: J gene, clone size, D gene, V gene, CDR3 DNA, CDR3 protein. The D gene is left open where the match is weak. Size is omitted from some rows. Given values are once, few, many or a class for expanded clones.

J: TRBJ2-1; size: NA; D: NA; V: TRBV7-8; DNA: TGTGCCAGCAGCTTAGCGGGCCGCTCCTACAATGAGCAGTTCTTC; CDR3: CASSLAGRSYNEQFF
J: TRBJ1-1; size: NA; D: NA; V: TRBV28; DNA: TGTGCCAGCAGTTATGGGTGGAGACGAGAAGCTTTCTTT; CDR3: CASSYGWRREAFF
J: TRBJ2-3; size: NA; D: NA; V: TRBV5-1; DNA: TGCGCCAGCAGCCCGCGGGGGCCCGAGGATACGCAGTATTTT; CDR3: CASSPRGPEDTQYF
J: TRBJ2-5; size: once; D: NA; V: TRBV10-3; DNA: TGTGCCATCAGTGAGACGGGGCAAGAGACCCAGTACTTC; CDR3: CAISETGQETQYF
J: TRBJ2-7; size: NA; D: TRBD1; V: TRBV3-1/TRBV3-2; DNA: TGTGCCAGCACCCGGACAGGGGGCTACGAGCAGTACTTC; CDR3: CASTRTGGYEQYF
J: TRBJ2-3; size: NA; D: TRBD2; V: TRBV7-2; DNA: TGTGCCAGCAGCTTAATAGCGGGGGGGAGCACAGATACGCAGTATTTT; CDR3: CASSLIAGGSTDTQYF
J: TRBJ2-2; size: NA; D: TRBD2; V: TRBV5-1; DNA: TGCGCCAGCAGCACCGGGACTAGCGGGGGTGCCGGGGAGCTGTTTTTT; CDR3: CASSTGTSGGAGELFF
J: TRBJ1-3; size: NA; D: NA; V: TRBV5-1; DNA: TGCGCCAGCAGCTTCTTTGGGACTCGTTCTGGAAACACCATATATTTT; CDR3: CASSFFGTRSGNTIYF
J: TRBJ2-5; size: NA; D: NA; V: TRBV20-1; DNA: TGCAGTGCAAGTGCCGGTAATCGCCGAGAGACCCAGTACTTC; CDR3: CSASAGNRRETQYF
J: TRBJ1-3; size: NA; D: NA; V: TRBV5-6; DNA: TGTGCCAGCAGCTTGGTAGACAGAGGAAACACCATATATTTT; CDR3: CASSLVDRGNTIYF
J: TRBJ1-4; size: NA; D: NA; V: TRBV6-5; DNA: TGTGCCAGCAGTTATAGGGGCGCAGACTCCGAAAAACTGTTTTTT; CDR3: CASSYRGADSEKLFF
J: TRBJ2-5; size: NA; D: TRBD2; V: TRBV9; DNA: TGTGCCAGCAGCGGGGGACTAGCGGGGAGCCAGACCCAGTACTTC; CDR3: CASSGGLAGSQTQYF
J: TRBJ1-2; size: NA; D: TRBD1; V: TRBV7-2; DNA: TGTGCCAGCAGCTTATCTCAGGGACAGTCAAATGGCCACACCTTC; CDR3: CASSLSQGQSNGHTF
J: TRBJ1-6; size: NA; D: NA; V: TRBV3-1/TRBV3-2; DNA: TGTGCCAGCAGCCAGGGCTCGGACAGTGTCTACTCCTATAATTCACCCCTCCACTTT; CDR3: CASSQGSDSVYSYNSPLHF
J: TRBJ2-3; size: NA; D: TRBD2; V: TRBV6-2/TRBV6-3; DNA: TGTGCCAGCAGCCTACTAGCGGGGGGAAGCACAGATACGCAGTATTTT; CDR3: CASSLLAGGSTDTQYF
J: TRBJ2-5; size: NA; D: TRBD2; V: TRBV5-1; DNA: TGCGCCAGCAGCTTGACTAGCGGGGGGGAGACCCAGTACTTC; CDR3: CASSLTSGGETQYF
J: TRBJ2-3; size: few; D: NA; V: TRBV5-4; DNA: TGTGCCAGCAGCTTTACCAGGCAGACAGATACGCAGTATTTT; CDR3: CASSFTRQTDTQYF
J: TRBJ1-5; size: NA; D: TRBD1; V: TRBV30; DNA: TGTGCCTGTTCGACAGGGATCGGTCAGCCCCAGCATTTT; CDR3: CACSTGIGQPQHF
J: TRBJ2-7; size: NA; D: TRBD2; V: TRBV7-2; DNA: TGTGCCAGCAGCCTCGGGACTAGAATCTACGAGCAGTACTTC; CDR3: CASSLGTRIYEQYF
J: TRBJ2-7; size: NA; D: TRBD2; V: TRBV7-2; DNA: TGTGCCAGCAGCTTGACTAGCGGGGACTCCTACGAGCAGTACTTC; CDR3: CASSLTSGDSYEQYF
J: TRBJ1-3; size: NA; D: NA; V: TRBV4-1; DNA: TGCGCCAGCAGCCAAGAATTACGGGAGGCGGGAAACACCATATATTTT; CDR3: CASSQELREAGNTIYF
J: TRBJ2-7; size: NA; D: NA; V: TRBV7-2; DNA: TGTGCCAGCAGCTTAGATCAGGCACCTACCTACGAGCAGTACTTC; CDR3: CASSLDQAPTYEQYF
J: TRBJ2-3; size: NA; D: NA; V: TRBV6-6; DNA: TGTGCCAGCCATCGAGGGGATACGCAGTATTTT; CDR3: CASHRGDTQYF
J: TRBJ1-3; size: once; D: TRBD1; V: TRBV5-6; DNA: TGTGCCAGCAGCACCGGACAGGGGCTCTCTGGAAACACCATATATTTT; CDR3: CASSTGQGLSGNTIYF
J: TRBJ1-2; size: NA; D: TRBD1; V: TRBV3-1/TRBV3-2; DNA: TGTGCCAGCAGTCTGACCGGGACAGGGACGGCCGGCTACACCTTC; CDR3: CASSLTGTGTAGYTF
J: TRBJ1-1; size: NA; D: TRBD1; V: TRBV6-2/TRBV6-3; DNA: TGTGCCAGCAGCTATCTCGGACAGGGAGGGACTGAAGCTTTCTTT; CDR3: CASSYLGQGGTEAFF
J: TRBJ1-2; size: NA; D: TRBD1; V: TRBV5-5; DNA: TGTGCCAGCAGCCACGGGACAGGGAAAGGTGGCTACACCTTC; CDR3: CASSHGTGKGGYTF